Below are 19 T cell receptor beta chains sequenced from a single sample in a study of T cell changes during pregnancy in multiple sclerosis. Sequencing used immunoSEQ multiplex PCR; TCRdb keeps in-frame clones, though not all of them. The data show under 110,000 clones, about 89% seen once. The sequenced sample was peripheral blood, obtained before pregnancy. All receptors derive from a female donor with multiple sclerosis, enrolled in a pregnancy study.

The chain carries TRBV5-1 and TRBJ2-1; D is unclear. CDR3 length: 13 amino acids. Trimming shortened V by 5 bases and J by 6 bases, and 12 bases separated the two germline ends. CDR1 and CDR2 (germline): SGHRS, YFSETQ. The CDR3 bases are TGCGCCAGCAGACTGGGTTCTAGCAATGAGCAGTTCTTC. Its translation is CASRLGSSNEQFF.

J is TRBJ1-1 and V is TRBV30, with 10 bases lining up with TRBD1. Trimming at V came to 5 bases and at J to 7 bases, leaving 10 bases not matched to a gene. From germline, CDR1 is GTSNPN and CDR2 SVGIG (reference sequence). This CDR3 has 14 amino acids. This chain's CDR3 is CAWGAGTGVHEAFF. The CDR3 DNA reads TGTGCCTGGGGAGCCGGGACAGGGGTTCATGAAGCTTTCTTT.

The chain couples TRBV7-8 to TRBJ2-2; no reliable D call. Germline CDR1 is SGHVS and CDR2 is FQNEAQ. Between the trimmed V and J ends, which lost 1 base and 1 base, there was a span of 4 bases. The CDR3 consists of 14 residues. CDR3 protein: CASSLVQNTGELFF. CDR3 in DNA: TGTGCCAGCAGCTTAGTCCAGAACACCGGGGAGCTGTTTTTT. Full variable domain (outside the CDR3, taken from reference TRBV7-8 and TRBJ2-2): GAGVSQSPRYKVAKRGQDVALRCDPISGHVSLFWYQQALGQGPEFLTYFQNEAQLDKSGLPSDRFFAERPEGSVSTLKIQRTQQEDSAVYLCASSLVQNTGELFFGEGSRLTVL.

This clone was seen a single time. V gene TRBV19 combines with J gene TRBJ2-3, with D hard to call. CDR3 size: 12 residues. V was trimmed by 5 bases and J by 6 bases, leaving 9 bases between them. Germline lookup yields CDR1 LNHDA and CDR2 SQIVND (reference sequence). The CDR3 region is CASSPYLDTQYF. The DNA of the CDR3 is TGTGCCAGTAGTCCCTACTTGGATACGCAGTATTTT.

This chain uses TRBV15 with TRBJ2-1, with D maybe TRBD1 (6 bases). V lost 5 bases and J 2 bases, leaving 19 bases between the germline ends. The CDR3 extends over 17 amino acids. Germline loops: CDR1 LNHNV, CDR2 YYDKDF (reference sequence). The CDR3 DNA is TGTGCCACCAGCGAATTGGGGGACACCGTAGCCTACAATGAGCAGTTCTTC. Its translation is CATSELGDTVAYNEQFF.

The CDR3 region has the DNA TGCGCCAGCAGCTTGGGAGTGGGGCCGAACACCGGGGAGCTGTTTTTT. Its protein is CASSLGVGPNTGELFF. The V call is TRBV5-1, the J call TRBJ2-2, with D perhaps matching TRBD1 (5 bases). V lost 0 bases and J lost 0, with 9 bases in between. This CDR3 is 16 amino acids long. The germline CDR1 and CDR2 sequences are SGHRS and YFSETQ.

This chain links TRBV6-5 with TRBJ2-5; TRBD2 matches at 8 bases. This CDR3 region has 15 residues. The V segment lost 10 bases and the J segment 4 bases; nucleotides outside the gene matches: 14. CDR1 is MNHEY and CDR2 is SVGAGI in the germline V gene. DNA for the CDR3: TGTGCCACTTTCAGCGGGAGCAAAGGGCGAGAGACCCAGTACTTC. This translates into CATFSGSKGRETQYF.

The chain has TRBV27 and TRBJ2-7, with 9 bases identical to TRBD1. Germline assignment: CDR1 MNHEY and CDR2 SMNVEV (reference sequence). Losses at the gene ends were 6 bases for V and 11 bases for J; bases not matched to a gene: 8. The CDR3 sequence is 12 residues long. The CDR3 reads CASSRRGQGKYF. CDR3 in DNA: TGTGCCAGCAGCCGACGTGGACAGGGGAAGTACTTC.

This clone was counted between two and nine times. The rearrangement links TRBV4-3 to TRBJ1-4; possibly TRBD1 for D (6 bases). CDR1 and CDR2 (germline): LGHNA, YSLEER. The V and J ends lost 4 bases and 5 bases respectively, with 17 bases between them. This CDR3 comprises 16 residues. As DNA, the CDR3 is TGCGCCAGCAGCCCCTTCATGGGGGACACCAATGAAAAACTGTTTTTT. Translation: CASSPFMGDTNEKLFF.

The V gene is TRBV30, the J gene TRBJ2-3; 7 nucleotides agree with TRBD1. V lost 5 bases to trimming and J lost 4 bases; unmatched junction nucleotides: 0. Germline CDR1 GTSNPN, CDR2 SVGIG (reference sequence). This CDR3 is 11 amino acids long. CDR3 protein: CAWGTADTQYF. The CDR3, as DNA: TGTGCCTGGGGGACAGCAGATACGCAGTATTTT.

The chain uses TRBV7-2 and TRBJ1-1, with 8 nucleotides matching TRBD1. The CDR3 spans 16 residues. Germline V gives CDR1 SGHTA, CDR2 FQGNSA. J lost 0 bases, V lost 8 bases, and 11 bases had no gene match. CDR3 DNA: TGTGCCAGCCCTACTACAGGGGGGATCCTGAACACTGAAGCTTTCTTT. Translating gives CASPTTGGILNTEAFF. Together with reference TRBV7-2 and TRBJ1-1, the CDR3 gives the full variable domain: GAGVSQSPSNKVTEKGKDVELRCDPISGHTALYWYRQSLGQGLEFLIYFQGNSAPDKSGLPSDRFSAERTGGSVSTLTIQRTQQEDSAVYLCASPTTGGILNTEAFFGQGTRLTVV.

The chain carries TRBV4-3 and TRBJ2-3, with no clear D. Germline CDR1 is LGHNA and CDR2 is YSLEER. V lost 3 bases, J lost 5 bases, and 12 bases lay in between. CDR3 length: 14 amino acids. CDR3 nucleotides: TGCGCCAGCAGCCACCGAGCCCGGAGAGATACGCAGTATTTT. This sequence encodes CASSHRARRDTQYF.

There are a few counts of this clone. The gene calls are TRBV28 and TRBJ1-5; D gene uncertain. The germline V gene has CDR1 MDHEN and CDR2 SYDVKM. The CDR3 covers 15 residues. Trimming stripped 3 bases from V and 4 bases from J, with 13 bases between. CDR3 loop: CASSFPGMANQPQHF. The CDR3 coding sequence is TGTGCCAGCAGTTTCCCCGGGATGGCGAATCAGCCCCAGCATTTT.

V and J are TRBV29-1 and TRBJ2-3; possible D gene TRBD1, 6 bases. Deletions cut 4 bases from V and 0 bases from J, with 17 bases between. Germline V gene lookup returns CDR1 SQVTM and CDR2 ANQGSEA. The CDR3 is 16 amino acids. CDR3 in DNA: TGCAGCGTTGTGGGGGCGTCCCAATTTAGCACAGATACGCAGTATTTT. Its translation is CSVVGASQFSTDTQYF.

The V call is TRBV28, the J call TRBJ2-1, with 8 bases fitting TRBD2. The CDR3 loop spans 14 amino acids. V lost 8 bases, J lost 6 bases, and 9 bases stayed unmatched. The germline gives CDR1 MDHEN, CDR2 SYDVKM. The CDR3 is CASLLSGTGNEQFF. In nucleotides, the CDR3 is TGTGCCAGCCTCCTTAGCGGGACCGGCAATGAGCAGTTCTTC.

A single count supports this clone. The V call is TRBV14, the J call TRBJ2-1, with 7 positions matching TRBD2. After removal of 5 bases from V and 3 bases from J, the junction contained 7 bases not matched to a gene. Germline loops: CDR1 SGHDN, CDR2 FVKESK. The CDR3 length is 15 residues. In DNA, the CDR3 is TGTGCCAGCAGCTTACGGGGGAGGGGCTACAATGAGCAGTTCTTC. This translates into CASSLRGRGYNEQFF. The whole variable domain, remainder taken from reference TRBV14 and TRBJ2-1, is EAGVTQFPSHSVIEKGQTVTLRCDPISGHDNLYWYRRVMGKEIKFLLHFVKESKQDESGMPNNRFLAERTGGTYSTLKVQPAELEDSGVYFCASSLRGRGYNEQFFGPGTRLTVL.

The chain couples TRBV27 to TRBJ1-1; the D gene is possibly TRBD1 (5 bases). Germline V gives CDR1 MNHEY, CDR2 SMNVEV (reference sequence). This CDR3 is 14 amino acids long. V was trimmed by 7 bases and J by 1 base, leaving 13 bases between them. The CDR3: CASIPGGENTEAFF. DNA of the CDR3: TGTGCCAGCATCCCTGGGGGGGAGAACACTGAAGCTTTCTTT.

This chain uses TRBV28 with TRBJ1-3, with D hard to call. The CDR3 sequence is 14 residues long. CDR1 is MDHEN, CDR2 SYDVKM, per germline. V shed 5 bases and J shed 2 bases, with 10 bases lying between them. Here the CDR3 DNA reads TGTGCCAGCAGTGGTTGGAGAACTGGAAACACCATATATTTT. Amino acid sequence: CASSGWRTGNTIYF.

The genes are TRBV5-1 and TRBJ2-2; maybe TRBD1 (5 bases). CDR1 and CDR2 from the germline V gene are SGHRS and YFSETQ. The CDR3 is made up of 15 amino acids. Trimming shortened V by 3 bases and J by 3 bases, and 12 bases separated the two germline ends. CDR3 loop: CASSYQGAYTGELFF. The CDR3 DNA sequence: TGCGCCAGCAGCTACCAGGGCGCGTACACCGGGGAGCTGTTTTTT.